The 24 T cell receptor beta chains given below trace back to one sample, sequenced in a study of high-grade serous ovarian cancer treatment subgroups. Tumor samples were taken before definitive surgery or chemotherapy. The assay was immunoSEQ multiplex PCR, and TCRdb's table has in-frame clones only and misses some. The sample includes 19,000 or so clones, approximately 77% of them seen just once. Sequenced: tumor tissue. These TCRs come from a human donor with high-grade serous ovarian cancer.

The chain is built from TRBV12-5 and TRBJ2-3; 8 bases line up with TRBD2. Germline V gives CDR1 LGHNT, CDR2 FRNRAP. V dropped 5 bases and J dropped 2; count of bases not matched to a gene: 18. This CDR3 has 19 residues. DNA for the CDR3: TGTGCTAGTGGTACTGGGGCGGGAACTAGCGGAACATTCACAGATACGCAGTATTTT. Protein product: CASGTGAGTSGTFTDTQYF.

The chain joins TRBV7-2 to TRBJ1-3; tentatively, D is TRBD1 (6 bases). CDR3 length equals 15 residues. V lost 5 bases and J 1 base, leaving 12 bases between the germline ends. The germline V gene has CDR1 SGHTA and CDR2 FQGNSA. CDR3 loop: CASSPYRVSGNTIYF. The DNA of the CDR3 is TGTGCCAGCAGCCCATACAGGGTTTCTGGAAACACCATATATTTT.

The V and J genes are TRBV27 and TRBJ1-5; unclear D gene. Germline-derived CDR1 and CDR2 are MNHEY and SMNVEV (reference sequence). The ends were cut back, 6 bases at V and 0 bases at J, with 21 bases in the middle. The CDR3 has 18 amino acids. The CDR3 region is CASRPLSVGVYSNQPQHF. CDR3 coding DNA: TGTGCCAGCAGACCTCTGTCGGTTGGGGTATATAGCAATCAGCCCCAGCATTTT.

The V gene is TRBV2, the J gene TRBJ2-7; 7 positions agree with TRBD1. With 4 bases clipped from V and 0 bases from J, the junction kept 3 bases outside the gene matches. The CDR3 length is 14 residues. Looked up from germline, CDR1 is SNHLY and CDR2 is FYNNEI. The CDR3 sequence is CASSGQGSSYEQYF. The DNA for the CDR3 is TGTGCCAGCAGTGGACAGGGAAGCTCCTACGAGCAGTACTTC.

The rearrangement links TRBV7-9 to TRBJ2-1; D may be TRBD1 (7 bases). V was pared by 1 base and J by 8 bases, with 21 bases between. This CDR3 contains 17 residues. Germline-derived CDR1 and CDR2 are SEHNR and FQNEAQ (reference sequence). CDR3: CASSLGFGGQTLHEQFF. CDR3 DNA sequence: TGTGCCAGCAGCTTAGGGTTCGGGGGACAGACCTTGCATGAGCAGTTCTTC.

V usage is TRBV4-1 and J usage is TRBJ2-7; weak D call: TRBD2 (6 bases). The V and J ends lost 0 bases and 5 bases respectively, with 11 bases between them. This CDR3 has 14 residues. CDR1 and CDR2 from the germline V gene are MGHRA and YSYEKL. CDR3 loop: CASSQERDLNEQYF. The CDR3, as DNA: TGCGCCAGCAGCCAAGAGCGGGATTTGAACGAGCAGTACTTC.

The chain links TRBV30 to TRBJ1-5; D uncertain. V was clipped by 3 bases and J by 2 bases, with 8 bases between them. The CDR3 spans 13 residues. Germline values: CDR1 GTSNPN, CDR2 SVGIG (reference sequence). CDR3 coding DNA: TGTGCCTGGAGCCGGTCGGGCAATCAGCCCCAGCATTTT. Its protein product is CAWSRSGNQPQHF.

This clone came up a few times. The chain combines TRBV7-9 with TRBJ1-1; TRBD1 agrees at 8 bases. After removal of 5 bases from V and 0 bases from J, the junction contained 5 bases not matched to a gene. CDR1 and CDR2 from the germline V gene are SEHNR and FQNEAQ (reference sequence). CDR3 length: 15 residues. Here the CDR3 reads CASSPGQGLNTEAFF. The DNA for the CDR3 is TGTGCCAGCAGCCCTGGACAGGGTTTGAACACTGAAGCTTTCTTT.

This chain joins TRBV7-2 and TRBJ2-7, with TRBD1 identical over 8 bases. Germline lookup yields CDR1 SGHTA and CDR2 FQGNSA. The CDR3 is 15 amino acids. V shed 5 bases, J shed 4 bases, and the junction held 10 bases outside the gene matches. CDR3 sequence (DNA): TGTGCCAGCAGCGGACCGGACAGGGCCAGATACGAGCAGTACTTC. Amino acid sequence: CASSGPDRARYEQYF.

CDR3 in DNA: TGTGCCATCAGTGAGTCGGGAAGCAATCAGCCCCAGCATTTT. Amino acids: CAISESGSNQPQHF. This sequence joins TRBV10-3 and TRBJ1-5; D is unresolved. This CDR3 region has 14 residues. Germline V gene data show CDR1 as ENHRY and CDR2 as SYGVKD. Trimming pared 0 bases from V and 1 base from J, leaving 4 bases between.

The V call is TRBV19, the J call TRBJ2-2; no definite D call. V dropped 7 bases and J dropped 3 bases, with 9 bases sitting between them. CDR1 and CDR2 from the germline V gene are LNHDA and SQIVND (reference sequence). The CDR3 has 13 residues. CDR3 sequence (DNA): TGTGCCAGTAACACCGATGACACCGGGGAGCTGTTTTTT. Its protein is CASNTDDTGELFF.

This chain joins TRBV7-9 and TRBJ2-1; D is ambiguous. This CDR3 spans 9 amino acids. V dropped 5 bases and J dropped 10 bases, with 3 bases sitting between them. The V gene's germline CDR1 is SEHNR and CDR2 FQNEAQ (reference sequence). CDR3 sequence: CASSPEQFF. Here the CDR3 DNA reads TGTGCCAGCAGCCCCGAGCAGTTCTTC.

V gene TRBV9 combines with J gene TRBJ2-1, with 12 bases identical to TRBD2. Germline assignment: CDR1 SGDLS and CDR2 YYNGEE. The CDR3 runs 17 residues. With V trimmed by 4 bases and J by 7 bases, 12 bases remained unmatched. CDR3 coding DNA: TGTGCCAGCAGCCCAATCTTAAGCGGACTAGCGGGGAATGAGCAGTTCTTC. This encodes CASSPILSGLAGNEQFF.

V gene TRBV28 combines with J gene TRBJ2-5; 13 bases align to TRBD2. Germline-derived CDR1 and CDR2 are MDHEN and SYDVKM. The CDR3 extends over 16 amino acids. Trimming cost V 6 bases and J 5 bases; bases outside gene matches: 9. The CDR3 bases are TGTGCCAGCAGAGGAACTAGCGGGAGGGCCGGGGAGACCCAGTACTTC. Protein: CASRGTSGRAGETQYF. The full variable domain, with the rest looked up from reference TRBV28 and TRBJ2-5, is DVKVTQSSRYLVKRTGEKVFLECVQDMDHENMFWYRQDPGLGLRLIYFSYDVKMKEKGDIPEGYSVSREKKERFSLILESASTNQTSMYLCASRGTSGRAGETQYFGPGTRLLVL.

Only a few counts were recorded for this clone. The chain uses TRBV7-9 and TRBJ1-5; a weak D match, TRBD1 (5 bases). Germline CDR1 SEHNR, CDR2 FQNEAQ (reference sequence). V was pared by 5 bases and J by 7 bases, with 12 bases between. This CDR3 has 13 amino acids. The chain's CDR3 is CASSPEGRQPQHF. For the CDR3, the DNA is TGTGCCAGCAGCCCGGAGGGGAGGCAGCCCCAGCATTTT.

A few counts support this clone. The chain has TRBV18 and TRBJ2-3; TRBD2 matches 12 bases. CDR1 is KGHSH and CDR2 is LQKENI in the germline V gene. V shed 4 bases, J shed 4 bases, and the junction held 9 bases outside the gene matches. The CDR3 totals 17 residues. CDR3 DNA: TGTGCCAGCTCACGCACGACTAGCGGGAGTTGGGCAGATACGCAGTATTTT. As protein: CASSRTTSGSWADTQYF.

This clone was seen once. The gene calls are TRBV19 and TRBJ1-2; 9 bases fit TRBD1. J was trimmed by 4 bases and V by 1 base; bases with no gene match: 1. The germline gives CDR1 LNHDA, CDR2 SQIVND (reference sequence). CDR3 length equals 14 residues. The CDR3 loop is CASSIGQGGYGYTF. CDR3 bases: TGTGCCAGTAGTATAGGACAGGGGGGCTATGGCTACACCTTC. The whole variable domain, remainder taken from reference TRBV19 and TRBJ1-2, is DGGITQSPKYLFRKEGQNVTLSCEQNLNHDAMYWYRQDPGQGLRLIYYSQIVNDFQKGDIAEGYSVSREKKESFPLTVTSAQKNPTAFYLCASSIGQGGYGYTFGSGTRLTVV.

In its sample, this clone was seen a few times. V is TRBV28 and J is TRBJ1-2; 7 bases align to TRBD1. V shed 5 bases, J shed 5 bases, and the junction held 11 bases outside the gene matches. The CDR3 is 15 amino acids. Germline CDR1 is MDHEN and CDR2 is SYDVKM. CDR3 nucleotide sequence: TGTGCCAGCAGTCCAACCGGGGACAGATCGTATGGCTACACCTTC. Amino acids: CASSPTGDRSYGYTF.

The CDR3 DNA follows: TGTGCCAGTAGCGGACAGGGAAACTACGAGCAGTACTTC. It yields the protein CASSGQGNYEQYF. The chain joins TRBV19 to TRBJ2-7, with 8 bases lining up with TRBD1. Germline V gene sequence: CDR1 LNHDA, CDR2 SQIVND (reference sequence). The V and J ends lost 6 bases and 3 bases, in that order; junction bases with no gene match: 4. The CDR3 is made up of 13 amino acids.

The chain is built from TRBV27 and TRBJ2-1; 7 bases agree with TRBD2. The CDR3 spans 14 residues. Germline V gene data show CDR1 as MNHEY and CDR2 as SMNVEV (reference sequence). Trimming removed 6 bases from V and 9 bases from J; junction bases left unmatched: 11. DNA for the CDR3: TGTGCCAGCAGGTACGGCGGGAGTACTGCTGAGCAGTTCTTC. It translates to CASRYGGSTAEQFF.

V gene TRBV5-1 combines with J gene TRBJ1-4; possible D gene TRBD1, 5 bases. CDR3 length: 16 amino acids. V was trimmed by 3 bases and J by 0 bases, leaving 12 bases between them. CDR1 and CDR2 from the germline V gene are SGHRS and YFSETQ. CDR3 protein: CASSSGRGPTNEKLFF. The CDR3 DNA reads as TGCGCCAGCAGCTCCGGCCGGGGCCCAACTAATGAAAAACTGTTTTTT.

Here the CDR3 DNA reads TGTGCCAGCAGCTATGGAAGCGGGAGAGGGTCCTACGAGCAGTACTTC. Its protein is CASSYGSGRGSYEQYF. The chain joins TRBV5-4 to TRBJ2-7; 8 bases map to TRBD2. Germline trimming cut 3 bases from V and 1 base from J; bases unmatched to any gene: 9. The length of the CDR3 is 16 residues. Germline V lookup: CDR1 SGHNT, CDR2 YYREEE (reference sequence).

This clone has only a few counts. The chain combines TRBV30 with TRBJ2-1, with D possibly matching TRBD1 (6 bases). Germline lookup yields CDR1 GTSNPN and CDR2 SVGIG (reference sequence). The CDR3 consists of 12 residues. Trimming pared 3 bases from V and 8 bases from J, leaving 11 bases between. CDR3 residues: CAWSRGTDEQFF. The CDR3 nucleotides are TGTGCCTGGAGCAGGGGAACGGATGAGCAGTTCTTC.

This clone has only one observation. J is TRBJ1-1 and V is TRBV7-3; no reliable D call. V lost 5 bases and J 7 bases, leaving 8 bases between the germline ends. The CDR3 spans 11 residues. The germline V gene has CDR1 SGHTA and CDR2 FQGTGA. CDR3 DNA: TGTGCCAGCAGCCAGAGCCATGAAGCTTTCTTT. Translated: CASSQSHEAFF.